This T cell receptor (beta chain) was captured by sequencing in a study of blood T cells in healthy people across ages. This clonotype occurred many times. A second about 6 to 11 cycle PCR used barcoded and J-beta primers. TCRdb itself ran the 5' RACE reads through MiXCR, one entry per CDR3 protein. The sample gives about 670,000 distinct CDR3 sequences, 40% to 65% of which show up once; approximately 15% is in the top ten. Drawing of peripheral blood yielded about 9.8 milliliters from each donor. After removal of 3 bases from V and 0 bases from J, the junction contained 5 bases not matched to a gene. CDR3 length: 16 amino acids. The germline V gene has CDR1 SGHAT and CDR2 FQNNGV.

This TCR derives from a woman older than 75 in good health. This sequence joins TRBV11-2 and TRBJ2-3; 8 nucleotides match TRBD2. The sample taken for sequencing was blood. DNA of the CDR3: TGTGCCAGCAGCTTCAGGACTAGCTCTAGCACAGATACGCAGTATTTT. As protein: CASSFRTSSSTDTQYF.